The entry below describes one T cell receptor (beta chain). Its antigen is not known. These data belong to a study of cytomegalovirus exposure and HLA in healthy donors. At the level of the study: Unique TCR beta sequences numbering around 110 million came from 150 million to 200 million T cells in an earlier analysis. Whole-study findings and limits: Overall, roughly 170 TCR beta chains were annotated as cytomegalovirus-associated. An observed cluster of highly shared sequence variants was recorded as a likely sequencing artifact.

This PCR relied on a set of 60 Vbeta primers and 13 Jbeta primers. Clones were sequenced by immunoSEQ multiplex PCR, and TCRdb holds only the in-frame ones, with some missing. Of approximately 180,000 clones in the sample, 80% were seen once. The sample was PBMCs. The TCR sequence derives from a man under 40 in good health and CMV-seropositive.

The DNA of the CDR3 is TGTGCCAGCAGCGTGTCCCAAAATGAGCAGTTCTTC. Translating it yields CASSVSQNEQFF. This chain links TRBV9 with TRBJ2-1, with D hard to call. The CDR3 is 12 residues long. Per the germline V gene, CDR1 is SGDLS and CDR2 is YYNGEE. V dropped 2 bases and J dropped 7 bases, with 7 bases sitting between them.